The 8 T cell receptor beta chains in this list originate from one sample, sequenced in a study of cytomegalovirus exposure and HLA in healthy donors. Use of 60 Vbeta and 13 Jbeta primers characterized the PCR. Produced via immunoSEQ multiplex PCR; TCRdb's table is partial and in-frame only. The sample holds more than 200,000 clones, 75% to 80% seen once. Sequenced material: PBMCs. The receptors were sampled from a male donor in good health and CMV-seronegative.

CDR3: CASSPPQGYEQYF. Here the CDR3 DNA reads TGTGCCAGCAGTCCACCACAGGGCTACGAGCAGTACTTC. The chain is built from TRBV28 and TRBJ2-7, with D perhaps TRBD1 (6 bases). Germline CDR1 is MDHEN and CDR2 is SYDVKM. Trimming left V 5 bases short and J 3 bases short, with 11 bases between. The CDR3 length is 13 residues.

This chain's CDR3 is CASSALAAADTQYF. The DNA for the CDR3 is TGTGCCAGCAGCGCCCTGGCGGCGGCAGATACGCAGTATTTT. The chain employs TRBV7-6 and TRBJ2-3; D not certain. CDR1 SGHVS and CDR2 FNYEAQ come from the germline V gene. The CDR3 consists of 14 residues. Trimming cost V 5 bases and J 4 bases, with 13 bases left between them.

The gene calls are TRBV9 and TRBJ2-5; 7 bases are shared with TRBD1. After removal of 0 bases from V and 5 bases from J, the junction contained 4 bases not matched to a gene. The length of the CDR3 is 14 residues. Germline CDR1 reads SGDLS; CDR2 reads YYNGEE. DNA of the CDR3: TGTGCCAGCAGCGTAGGCGAGGGGGCCGAGACCCAGTACTTC. This codes for CASSVGEGAETQYF.

The chain combines TRBV28 with TRBJ2-1; D might be TRBD2 (6 bases). Per germline, CDR1 MDHEN and CDR2 SYDVKM. V was trimmed by 5 bases and J by 5 bases, leaving 10 bases between them. The CDR3 spans 13 residues. The CDR3 is CASSDSGNNEQFF. In DNA form, the CDR3 reads TGTGCCAGCAGTGATAGCGGAAACAATGAGCAGTTCTTC. Variable domain in full (rest from reference TRBV28 and TRBJ2-1): DVKVTQSSRYLVKRTGEKVFLECVQDMDHENMFWYRQDPGLGLRLIYFSYDVKMKEKGDIPEGYSVSREKKERFSLILESASTNQTSMYLCASSDSGNNEQFFGPGTRLTVL.

The chain recombines TRBV29-1 with TRBJ1-2, with D uncertain. CDR3 length: 13 residues. Germline CDR1 is SQVTM and CDR2 is ANQGSEA. The V gene lost 5 bases and the J gene lost 0 bases, with 10 bases spanning the gap. CDR3 amino acids: CSVPKQANYGYTF. The CDR3 bases are TGCAGCGTTCCCAAGCAGGCTAACTATGGCTACACCTTC. Together with reference TRBV29-1 and TRBJ1-2, the CDR3 gives the full variable domain: SAVISQKPSRDICQRGTSLTIQCQVDSQVTMMFWYRQQPGQSLTLIATANQGSEATYESGFVIDKFPISRPNLTFSTLTVSNMSPEDSSIYLCSVPKQANYGYTFGSGTRLTVV.

The chain recombines TRBV13 with TRBJ2-3; 11 bases fit TRBD1. Trimming cost V 3 bases and J 3 bases; bases outside gene matches: 5. Per the germline V gene, CDR1 is PRHDT and CDR2 is FYEKMQ (reference sequence). The CDR3 length is 16 residues. As DNA, the CDR3 is TGTGCCAGCAGCTTTTCGGACAGGGGGCTGACAGATACGCAGTATTTT. Residues: CASSFSDRGLTDTQYF.

V gene TRBV7-8 combines with J gene TRBJ2-3; D remains unclear. The CDR3 spans 14 residues. Looked up from germline, CDR1 is SGHVS and CDR2 is FQNEAQ. With 1 base removed from V and 2 bases from J, the gap between germline ends came to 7 bases. The CDR3 spells CASSLGRFTDTQYF. The CDR3 bases are TGTGCCAGCAGCTTAGGGCGGTTCACAGATACGCAGTATTTT. Complete variable domain (other parts from reference TRBV7-8 and TRBJ2-3): GAGVSQSPRYKVAKRGQDVALRCDPISGHVSLFWYQQALGQGPEFLTYFQNEAQLDKSGLPSDRFFAERPEGSVSTLKIQRTQQEDSAVYLCASSLGRFTDTQYFGPGTRLTVL.

The chain is built from TRBV30 and TRBJ2-3; no firm D call. V lost 0 bases and J lost 8, with 15 bases in between. The CDR3 runs to 14 residues. Per the germline V gene, CDR1 is GTSNPN and CDR2 is SVGIG (reference sequence). The CDR3 nucleotides are TGTGCCTGGAGTGTAAGAACCCTCGCGGTTACGCAGTATTTT. Its translation: CAWSVRTLAVTQYF.